The 5 T cell receptor beta chains listed next were all sequenced from one sample in a study of shared clonotypes between healthy human individuals. TCRdb keeps only in-frame clones here, not all; method: immunoSEQ multiplex PCR. The top ten clones hold roughly 0.12% of a sample with hundreds of thousands of clones, approximately 96% of them seen once. In the naive CD8 group, cells lacked CD45RO and were positively selected for CCR7, so terminally differentiated effector memory CD45RA+ cells were left out. Sequencing was carried out using naive CD8+ T cells sorted from blood. These receptors came from a woman in her twenties or thirties in good health.

The chain is built from TRBV9 and TRBJ2-1; D possibly corresponds to TRBD2 (6 bases). CDR1 SGDLS and CDR2 YYNGEE come from the germline V gene. V was trimmed by 1 base and J by 8 bases, leaving 16 bases between them. This CDR3 contains 15 residues. In nucleotides, the CDR3 is TGTGCCAGCAGCGTATTAGCCGGGGGTTGGTATGAGCAGTTCTTC. Its translation is CASSVLAGGWYEQFF.

Comment on this clone: Within the sample, other DNA sequences also encode this same CDR3. This chain joins TRBV27 and TRBJ2-1; the D gene could be TRBD1 or TRBD2 (6 bases each). Between the trimmed V and J ends, which lost 2 bases and 4 bases, there was a span of 9 bases. The germline gives CDR1 MNHEY, CDR2 SMNVEV (reference sequence). The CDR3 is 14 residues long. The CDR3 DNA sequence: TGTGCCAGCAGTTTACCGGGGGCTTACAATGAGCAGTTCTTC. Its translation is CASSLPGAYNEQFF.

The chain is built from TRBV6-4 and TRBJ1-2; D remains ambiguous. This CDR3 comprises 14 residues. The germline V gene encodes CDR1 MRHNA and CDR2 SNTAGT. Trimming shortened V by 7 bases and J by 7 bases, and 19 bases separated the two germline ends. The CDR3 nucleotides are TGTGCCAGCATGGGGAAAGAGGGATCCCCTGGCTACACCTTC. Translated: CASMGKEGSPGYTF.

The rearrangement uses TRBV6-1 and TRBJ1-5; 9 bases are a match to TRBD1. Trimming at V came to 2 bases and at J to 6 bases, leaving 2 bases not matched to a gene. The CDR3 consists of 14 residues. CDR1 is MNHNS and CDR2 is SASEGT in the germline V gene. The CDR3 nucleotides are TGTGCCAGCAGTGAAACAGGGGGCTTTCAGCCCCAGCATTTT. As protein: CASSETGGFQPQHF.

The gene calls are TRBV4-2 and TRBJ2-5; D not certain. The CDR3 contains 15 residues. V was cut by 0 bases and J by 2 bases, with 10 bases left in between. CDR1 is LGHNA and CDR2 is YNFKEQ in the germline V gene. The CDR3 protein is CASSQDVALQETQYF. CDR3 DNA sequence: TGTGCCAGCAGCCAAGATGTAGCCCTACAAGAGACCCAGTACTTC.